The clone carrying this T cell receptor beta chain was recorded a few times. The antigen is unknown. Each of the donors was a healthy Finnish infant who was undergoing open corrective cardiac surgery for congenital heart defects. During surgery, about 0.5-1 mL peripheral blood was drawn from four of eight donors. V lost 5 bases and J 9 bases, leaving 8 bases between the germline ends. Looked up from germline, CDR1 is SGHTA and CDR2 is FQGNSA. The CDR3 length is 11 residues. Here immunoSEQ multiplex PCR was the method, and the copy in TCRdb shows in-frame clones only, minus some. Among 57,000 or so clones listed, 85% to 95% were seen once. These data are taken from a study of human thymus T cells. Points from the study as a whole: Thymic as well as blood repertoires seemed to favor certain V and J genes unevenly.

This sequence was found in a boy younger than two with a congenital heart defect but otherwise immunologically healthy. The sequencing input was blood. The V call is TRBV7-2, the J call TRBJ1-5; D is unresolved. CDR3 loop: CASSHRRPQHF. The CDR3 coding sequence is TGTGCCAGCAGCCACCGACGGCCCCAGCATTTT.